Below, 30 T cell receptor beta chains from the same sample are listed, as sequenced in a study of blood T cell repertoires in COVID-19. The data were produced by immunoSEQ multiplex PCR, yet TCRdb's version contains in-frame clones alone and is incomplete. In the table there are roughly 170,000 clones, 86% of which are singletons. Sequencing input: peripheral blood. The origin of the receptors is a man in his sixties or seventies with active or convalescent COVID-19.

This clone was recorded only once. The chain employs TRBV7-2 and TRBJ2-7; 9 positions match TRBD1. V lost 5 bases to trimming and J lost 3 bases; unmatched junction nucleotides: 2. The length of the CDR3 is 13 residues. Germline V lookup: CDR1 SGHTA, CDR2 FQGNSA. The DNA of the CDR3 is TGTGCCAGCAGCACGACAGGGGGCTACGAGCAGTACTTC. Translated, it gives CASSTTGGYEQYF.

The chain has TRBV11-2 and TRBJ2-1, with 12 bases identical to TRBD2. Germline V gene sequence: CDR1 SGHAT, CDR2 FQNNGV. The trim removed 3 bases at V and 0 bases at J, leaving 0 bases unmatched. The CDR3 is made up of 16 amino acids. The CDR3 loop is CASSLTSGSSYNEQFF. For the CDR3, the DNA is TGTGCCAGCAGCTTGACTAGCGGGAGCTCCTACAATGAGCAGTTCTTC.

V and J are TRBV11-2 and TRBJ1-2, with D perhaps TRBD1 (6 bases). This CDR3 comprises 17 residues. Germline V lookup: CDR1 SGHAT, CDR2 FQNNGV. Between the trimmed V and J ends, which lost 1 base and 5 bases, there was a span of 20 bases. The CDR3 is CASSLVGAPMTSYGYTF. DNA for the CDR3: TGTGCCAGCAGCTTAGTGGGGGCGCCCATGACGTCGTATGGCTACACCTTC.

The chain employs TRBV4-1 and TRBJ1-5; D possibly corresponds to TRBD1 (5 bases). This CDR3 comprises 17 residues. V lost 3 bases to trimming and J lost 7 bases, with 22 bases between them. CDR1 and CDR2 (germline): MGHRA, YSYEKL. DNA of the CDR3: TGCGCCAGCAGCCAGTACGTTGACAGAGGAGCGAGGCAGCCCCAGCATTTT. Translated: CASSQYVDRGARQPQHF.

The CDR3 DNA reads as TGTGCCAGCAGATGGAGGACGGGAGAGACCCAGTACTTC. It encodes CASRWRTGETQYF. This rearrangement joins TRBV6-5 to TRBJ2-5; possible D gene TRBD2, 5 bases. V lost 6 bases, J lost 4 bases, and 12 bases lay in between. The CDR3 totals 13 residues. Germline V gene sequence: CDR1 MNHEY, CDR2 SVGAGI.

The chain employs TRBV24-1 and TRBJ2-1; perhaps TRBD2 as D (6 bases). CDR1 is KGHDR, CDR2 SFDVKD, per germline. Trimming removed 0 bases at V and 5 bases at J, with 13 bases between. This CDR3 contains 16 residues. The chain's CDR3 is CATSDLGGNLNNEQFF. The CDR3 region has the DNA TGTGCCACCAGTGATTTGGGGGGGAACCTTAACAATGAGCAGTTCTTC.

This clone occurred once. This chain joins TRBV7-3 and TRBJ2-3; 7 bases align to TRBD2. CDR1 is SGHTA and CDR2 is FQGTGA in the germline V gene. The CDR3 runs 16 residues. Losses at the gene ends were 2 bases for V and 1 base for J; bases not matched to a gene: 6. The CDR3 reads CASSLSGGVGTDTQYF. The CDR3 coding sequence is TGTGCCAGCAGCTTATCTGGGGGGGTCGGCACAGATACGCAGTATTTT.

The V call is TRBV13, the J call TRBJ2-3; perhaps TRBD1 as D (6 bases). CDR3 length: 17 amino acids. Deletions cut 4 bases from V and 2 bases from J, with 19 bases between. Germline-derived CDR1 and CDR2 are PRHDT and FYEKMQ (reference sequence). The CDR3 nucleotides are TGTGCCAGCAGCTCCCAGCTGACAGGACGGTTCACAGATACGCAGTATTTT. The encoded protein is CASSSQLTGRFTDTQYF.

The chain joins TRBV19 to TRBJ1-1, with no clear D. Germline loops: CDR1 LNHDA, CDR2 SQIVND (reference sequence). There are 12 residues in the CDR3. Trimming left V 5 bases short and J 0 bases short, with 4 bases between. The CDR3 is CASSVMNTEAFF. The CDR3 DNA reads as TGTGCCAGTAGTGTCATGAACACTGAAGCTTTCTTT.

This chain uses TRBV7-2 with TRBJ2-5; 7 bases agree with TRBD2. Germline V gene lookup returns CDR1 SGHTA and CDR2 FQGNSA. The CDR3 is made up of 15 amino acids. V lost 4 bases, J lost 4 bases, and 9 bases stayed unmatched. CDR3 residues: CASSSTGGSRETQYF. Here the CDR3 DNA reads TGTGCCAGCAGCTCTACGGGGGGTTCGCGAGAGACCCAGTACTTC.

This sequence joins TRBV5-1 and TRBJ1-2; 7 nucleotides match TRBD1. The V gene's germline CDR1 is SGHRS and CDR2 YFSETQ. Losses at the gene ends were 3 bases for V and 3 bases for J; bases not matched to a gene: 2. The CDR3 consists of 13 residues. CDR3 bases: TGCGCCAGCAGCTACGACAGGGACTATGGCTACACCTTC. Amino acids: CASSYDRDYGYTF.

The V gene is TRBV29-1, the J gene TRBJ1-4; D uncertain. Trimming left V 5 bases short and J 7 bases short, with 8 bases between. CDR1 is SQVTM, CDR2 ANQGSEA, per germline. The CDR3 length is 11 residues. The CDR3, as DNA: TGCAGCGTTTGGGAGGCTGAAAAACTGTTTTTT. Protein: CSVWEAEKLFF.

This chain joins TRBV29-1 and TRBJ1-1; 9 bases fit TRBD1. Trimming cost V 7 bases and J 5 bases; bases outside gene matches: 5. Germline CDR1 SQVTM, CDR2 ANQGSEA. CDR3 size: 12 residues. For the CDR3, the DNA is TGCAGCGCGGGGACAGGGCGGACTGAAGCTTTCTTT. Its protein product is CSAGTGRTEAFF.

The rearrangement links TRBV2 to TRBJ2-3; 7 bases are shared with TRBD1. The CDR3 runs to 14 residues. CDR1 and CDR2 (germline): SNHLY, FYNNEI. With 10 bases clipped from V and 0 bases from J, the junction kept 7 bases outside the gene matches. The CDR3 nucleotides are TGTGCCATTCCGGGACAGCCTAGCACAGATACGCAGTATTTT. Protein sequence: CAIPGQPSTDTQYF.

The CDR3 protein is CASRSAGGGTGELFF. CDR3 bases: TGTGCCAGCCGTTCGGCGGGAGGCGGCACCGGGGAGCTGTTTTTT. This chain links TRBV6-5 with TRBJ2-2, with 8 bases matching TRBD2. This CDR3 has 15 amino acids. Germline CDR1 MNHEY, CDR2 SVGAGI. V dropped 8 bases and J dropped 4; count of bases not matched to a gene: 9.

The chain links TRBV30 to TRBJ1-1; D perhaps matches TRBD1 (6 bases). The germline V gene has CDR1 GTSNPN and CDR2 SVGIG (reference sequence). The CDR3 extends over 15 amino acids. V was cut by 3 bases and J by 0 bases, with 14 bases left in between. CDR3 protein: CAWSPLNRVNTEAFF. CDR3 coding DNA: TGTGCCTGGAGCCCCCTCAACAGGGTGAACACTGAAGCTTTCTTT.

The rearrangement links TRBV9 to TRBJ2-2; 11 nucleotides match TRBD1. V was clipped by 4 bases and J by 0 bases; unmatched bases: 8. The germline gives CDR1 SGDLS, CDR2 YYNGEE. The CDR3 has 18 amino acids. The CDR3 DNA reads as TGTGCCAGCAGCCCACAGCCGGGACAGGGGGCGAACACCGGGGAGCTGTTTTTT. Its protein is CASSPQPGQGANTGELFF. Filled out from reference TRBV9 and TRBJ2-2, the complete variable domain reads DSGVTQTPKHLITATGQRVTLRCSPRSGDLSVYWYQQSLDQGLQFLIQYYNGEERAKGNILERFSAQQFPDLHSELNLSSLELGDSALYFCASSPQPGQGANTGELFFGEGSRLTVL.

This clone was detected only a few times. Here the CDR3 reads CASSSWTFGEQYF. CDR3 DNA sequence: TGTGCCAGCAGCTCCTGGACATTCGGCGAGCAGTACTTC. The chain uses TRBV7-7 and TRBJ2-7; possibly TRBD1 for D (5 bases). Trimming removed 4 bases from V and 6 bases from J, with 13 bases in between. The CDR3 loop spans 13 amino acids. Germline loops: CDR1 SSHAT, CDR2 FNYEAQ (reference sequence). Full variable domain (missing parts from reference TRBV7-7 and TRBJ2-7): GAGVSQSPRYKVTKRGQDVTLRCDPISSHATLYWYQQALGQGPEFLTYFNYEAQPDKSGLPSDRFSAERPEGSISTLTIQRTEQRDSAMYRCASSSWTFGEQYFGPGTRLTVT.

CDR3 residues: CASTRAGGYYGYTF. The CDR3 nucleotides read TGTGCCAGTACCAGGGCCGGGGGGTACTATGGCTACACCTTC. This rearrangement joins TRBV19 to TRBJ1-2, with D possibly being TRBD1 (5 bases). Between the trimmed V and J ends, which lost 7 bases and 3 bases, there was a span of 15 bases. CDR1 and CDR2 (germline): LNHDA, SQIVND (reference sequence). The CDR3 contains 14 residues.

The chain uses TRBV11-2 and TRBJ2-7; 9 nucleotides align to TRBD2. In germline, CDR1 is SGHAT, CDR2 FQNNGV. The length of the CDR3 is 16 residues. J was trimmed by 7 bases and V by 1 base; bases with no gene match: 11. CDR3 bases: TGTGCCAGCAGCTTAGTCAAGGCGGGAGGGCCGGAAGAGCAGTACTTC. It encodes CASSLVKAGGPEEQYF. Full variable domain (outside the CDR3, taken from reference TRBV11-2 and TRBJ2-7): EAGVAQSPRYKIIEKRQSVAFWCNPISGHATLYWYQQILGQGPKLLIQFQNNGVVDDSQLPKDRFSAERLKGVDSTLKIQPAKLEDSAVYLCASSLVKAGGPEEQYFGPGTRLTVT.

This clone was observed a single time. The chain couples TRBV2 to TRBJ2-1; D gene ambiguous. Deletions cut 5 bases from V and 0 bases from J, with 8 bases between. Per the germline V gene, CDR1 is SNHLY and CDR2 is FYNNEI. The CDR3 loop spans 14 amino acids. CDR3: CASSTHSSYNEQFF. The CDR3 nucleotides read TGTGCCAGCAGTACTCACAGCTCCTACAATGAGCAGTTCTTC.

J is TRBJ1-2 and V is TRBV6-2 or TRBV6-3; 8 bases align to TRBD1. Germline lookup yields CDR1 MNHEY and CDR2 SVGEGT. The CDR3 totals 14 residues. The ends lost 4 bases at V and 6 bases at J; junction bases unmatched: 7. The CDR3 DNA reads as TGTGCCAGCAGTTCCGTCGGGACAGGTCATGGCTACACCTTC. Residues: CASSSVGTGHGYTF.

The genes are TRBV7-2 and TRBJ1-2; TRBD1 might be the D (5 bases). CDR1 SGHTA and CDR2 FQGNSA come from the germline V gene. CDR3 size: 16 residues. V shed 5 bases and J shed 4 bases, with 20 bases lying between them. CDR3 amino acids: CASSPNSRDGVYGYTF. The CDR3 DNA reads TGTGCCAGCAGCCCCAACAGCAGGGATGGGGTCTATGGCTACACCTTC.

V usage is TRBV15 and J usage is TRBJ1-5; no definite D call. V was trimmed by 0 bases and J by 1 base, leaving 10 bases between them. The CDR3 consists of 16 residues. Germline CDR1 is LNHNV and CDR2 is YYDKDF (reference sequence). Here the CDR3 DNA reads TGTGCCACCAGCAGAGAATCTCTGAGGAGCAATCAGCCCCAGCATTTT. Translating it yields CATSRESLRSNQPQHF.

V gene TRBV19 combines with J gene TRBJ1-1, with a tentative D call TRBD1 (6 bases). V was trimmed by 4 bases and J by 5 bases, leaving 17 bases between them. CDR3 length: 15 amino acids. The V gene's germline CDR1 is LNHDA and CDR2 SQIVND (reference sequence). The CDR3 sequence: CASSTLRGGRTEAFF. In DNA form, the CDR3 reads TGTGCCAGTAGTACACTTCGGGGGGGGCGAACTGAAGCTTTCTTT.

This chain links TRBV5-6 with TRBJ1-6; D might be TRBD1 (5 bases). Germline CDR1 SGHDT, CDR2 YYEEEE. Trimming removed 1 base from V and 4 bases from J, with 12 bases in between. The CDR3 has 16 amino acids. CDR3 nucleotides: TGTGCCAGCAGCTTGTTGGGGCAGGAGTATAATTCACCCCTCCACTTT. Residues: CASSLLGQEYNSPLHF.

The chain links TRBV7-2 to TRBJ2-7; TRBD1 might be the D (5 bases). V was clipped by 4 bases and J by 4 bases, with 17 bases between them. This CDR3 region has 15 residues. Germline values: CDR1 SGHTA, CDR2 FQGNSA. Written as DNA, the CDR3 is TGTGCCAGCAGCTCTCTTAATCCAGGGAAATACGAGCAGTACTTC. Translating it yields CASSSLNPGKYEQYF.

This clone came up once. The rearrangement links TRBV19 to TRBJ2-3, with a possible D match to TRBD2 (7 bases). V dropped 3 bases and J dropped 2 bases, with 18 bases sitting between them. Germline lookup yields CDR1 LNHDA and CDR2 SQIVND (reference sequence). The length of the CDR3 is 17 residues. The CDR3 loop reads CASSMGSGRGATDTQYF. As DNA, the CDR3 is TGTGCCAGTAGTATGGGGTCCGGACGGGGGGCCACAGATACGCAGTATTTT.

V usage is TRBV7-2 and J usage is TRBJ2-7, with 7 bases fitting TRBD1. Per germline, CDR1 SGHTA and CDR2 FQGNSA. Trimming took 5 bases from V and 2 from J; bases not matched to a gene: 9. The CDR3 is 15 amino acids. The CDR3 spells CASSREATGPYEQYF. The CDR3 region has the DNA TGTGCCAGCAGCCGCGAGGCGACAGGGCCCTACGAGCAGTACTTC.

J is TRBJ2-7 and V is TRBV28, with TRBD2 matching over 9 bases. Looked up from germline, CDR1 is MDHEN and CDR2 is SYDVKM. The V and J ends lost 3 bases and 5 bases, in that order; junction bases with no gene match: 11. CDR3 length equals 16 residues. The CDR3 loop reads CASSFPLAGGPHEQYF. The CDR3 DNA reads as TGTGCCAGCAGTTTCCCACTCGCGGGAGGGCCACACGAGCAGTACTTC.